This record concerns one T cell receptor beta chain sequence. This entry belongs to a study of blood T cell repertoires in COVID-19. At the level of the study: Sample material is recorded as cDNA or gDNA derived from T cells, B-cell-depleted T cells, or PBMCs.

Some clones are missing from TCRdb's copy, which holds only in-frame ones; the method was immunoSEQ multiplex PCR. The sample yields over 85,000 clones, about three quarters seen once. The trim removed 1 base at V and 6 bases at J, leaving 12 bases unmatched. The CDR3 runs to 19 residues. Per the germline V gene, CDR1 is SGHTA and CDR2 is FQGTGA. Sequenced material: peripheral blood. The clonotype was recovered from a woman older than 75 with active or convalescent COVID-19. This sequence joins TRBV7-3 and TRBJ2-3; 14 nucleotides agree with TRBD2. CDR3 in amino acids: CASSLRPGTSGSQGDTQYF. As DNA, the CDR3 is TGTGCCAGCAGCTTAAGGCCTGGGACTAGCGGGAGCCAGGGGGATACGCAGTATTTT.